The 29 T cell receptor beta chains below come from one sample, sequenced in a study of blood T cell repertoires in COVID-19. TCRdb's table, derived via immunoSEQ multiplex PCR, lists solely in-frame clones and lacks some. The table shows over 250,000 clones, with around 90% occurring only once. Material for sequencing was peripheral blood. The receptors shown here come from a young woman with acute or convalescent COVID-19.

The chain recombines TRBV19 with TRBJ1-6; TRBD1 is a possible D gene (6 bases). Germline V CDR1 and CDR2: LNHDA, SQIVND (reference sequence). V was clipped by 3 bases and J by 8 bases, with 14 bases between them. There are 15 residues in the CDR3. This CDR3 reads CASSITTGRDSPLHF. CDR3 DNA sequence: TGTGCCAGTAGTATCACCACAGGGAGGGATTCACCCCTCCACTTT.

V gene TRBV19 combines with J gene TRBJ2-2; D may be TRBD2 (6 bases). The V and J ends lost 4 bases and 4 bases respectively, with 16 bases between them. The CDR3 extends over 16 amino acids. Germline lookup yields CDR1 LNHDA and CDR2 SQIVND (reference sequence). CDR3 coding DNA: TGTGCCAGTAGTACCCAAGGTGGGGGGTTCACCGGGGAGCTGTTTTTT. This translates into CASSTQGGGFTGELFF. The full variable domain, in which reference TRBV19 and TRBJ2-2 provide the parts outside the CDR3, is DGGITQSPKYLFRKEGQNVTLSCEQNLNHDAMYWYRQDPGQGLRLIYYSQIVNDFQKGDIAEGYSVSREKKESFPLTVTSAQKNPTAFYLCASSTQGGGFTGELFFGEGSRLTVL.

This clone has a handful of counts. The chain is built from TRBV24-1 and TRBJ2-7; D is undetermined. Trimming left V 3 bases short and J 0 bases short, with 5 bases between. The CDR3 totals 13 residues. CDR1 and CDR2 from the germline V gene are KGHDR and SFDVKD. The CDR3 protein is CATSDGISYEQYF. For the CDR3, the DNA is TGTGCCACCAGTGATGGCATCTCCTACGAGCAGTACTTC.

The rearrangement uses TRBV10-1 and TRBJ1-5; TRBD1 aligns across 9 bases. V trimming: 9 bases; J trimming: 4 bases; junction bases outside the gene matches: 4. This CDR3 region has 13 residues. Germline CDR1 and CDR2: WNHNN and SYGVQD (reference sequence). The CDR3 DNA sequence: TGCGCCAGAACAGGGGGCAGGAATCAGCCCCAGCATTTT. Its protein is CARTGGRNQPQHF.

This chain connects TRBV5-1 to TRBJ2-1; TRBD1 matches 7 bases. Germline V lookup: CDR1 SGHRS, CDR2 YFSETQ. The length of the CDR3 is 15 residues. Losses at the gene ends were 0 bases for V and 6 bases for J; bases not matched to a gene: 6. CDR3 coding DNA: TGCGCCAGCAGCTTGGATGAGACAGGGTTCAATGAGCAGTTCTTC. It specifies CASSLDETGFNEQFF.

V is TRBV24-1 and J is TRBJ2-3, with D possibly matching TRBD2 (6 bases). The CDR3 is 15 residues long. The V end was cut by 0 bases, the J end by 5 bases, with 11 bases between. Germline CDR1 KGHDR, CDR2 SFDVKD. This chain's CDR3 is CATSDLEGEVDTQYF. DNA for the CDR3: TGTGCCACCAGTGATTTGGAAGGGGAGGTAGATACGCAGTATTTT.

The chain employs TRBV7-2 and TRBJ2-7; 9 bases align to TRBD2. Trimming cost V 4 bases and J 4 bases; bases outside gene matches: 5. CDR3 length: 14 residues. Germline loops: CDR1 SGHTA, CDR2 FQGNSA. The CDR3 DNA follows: TGTGCCAGCAGCTCAGCGGGAGGCCGGTACGAGCAGTACTTC. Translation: CASSSAGGRYEQYF.

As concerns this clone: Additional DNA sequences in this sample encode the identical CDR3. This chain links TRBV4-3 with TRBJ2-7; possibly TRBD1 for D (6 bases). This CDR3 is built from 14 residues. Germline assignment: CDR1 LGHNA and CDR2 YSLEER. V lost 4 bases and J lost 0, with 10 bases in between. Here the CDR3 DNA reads TGCGCCAGCAGCCCAGGGGTCAGCTCCTACGAGCAGTACTTC. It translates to CASSPGVSSYEQYF.

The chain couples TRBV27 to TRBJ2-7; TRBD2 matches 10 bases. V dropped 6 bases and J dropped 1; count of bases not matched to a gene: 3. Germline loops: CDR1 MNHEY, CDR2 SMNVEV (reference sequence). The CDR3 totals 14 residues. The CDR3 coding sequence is TGTGCCAGCAGCCCACTAGCGGGGTCCTACGAGCAGTACTTC. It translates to CASSPLAGSYEQYF.

CDR3 nucleotide sequence: TGCGCCAGCAGCCTTGTCGACGGACTAGCGGCATACAATGAGCAGTTCTTC. It translates to CASSLVDGLAAYNEQFF. The rearrangement uses TRBV4-1 and TRBJ2-1, with 10 bases identical to TRBD2. Germline V gives CDR1 MGHRA, CDR2 YSYEKL. Trimming removed 4 bases from V and 4 bases from J; junction bases left unmatched: 10. This CDR3 has 17 residues.

The CDR3 nucleotides are TGTGCCAGCAGCACCCTGAACAGGGGCTCCTACGAGCAGTACTTC. Encoded protein: CASSTLNRGSYEQYF. The gene calls are TRBV11-3 and TRBJ2-7; TRBD1 matches 7 bases. CDR1 and CDR2 (germline): SGHNT, YENEEA. The CDR3 consists of 15 residues. The ends lost 5 bases at V and 0 bases at J; junction bases unmatched: 7. Complete variable domain (other parts from reference TRBV11-3 and TRBJ2-7): EAGVVQSPRYKIIEKKQPVAFWCNPISGHNTLYWYLQNLGQGPELLIRYENEEAVDDSQLPKDRFSAERLKGVDSTLKIQPAELGDSAVYLCASSTLNRGSYEQYFGPGTRLTVT.

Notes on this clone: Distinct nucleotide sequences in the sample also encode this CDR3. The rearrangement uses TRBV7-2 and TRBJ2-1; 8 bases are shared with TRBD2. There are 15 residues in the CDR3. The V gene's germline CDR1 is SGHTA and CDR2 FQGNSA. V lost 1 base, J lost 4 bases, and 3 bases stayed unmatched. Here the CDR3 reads CASSLVAGGYNEQFF. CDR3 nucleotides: TGTGCCAGCAGCTTAGTGGCGGGGGGTTACAATGAGCAGTTCTTC.

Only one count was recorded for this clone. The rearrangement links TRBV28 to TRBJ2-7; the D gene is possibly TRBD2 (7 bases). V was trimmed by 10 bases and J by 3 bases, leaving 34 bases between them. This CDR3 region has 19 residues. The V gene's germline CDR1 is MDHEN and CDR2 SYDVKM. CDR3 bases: TGTGCCACAATGAAGCTAACAGGGCTTTCGGGGGAGGGTCTCTACGAGCAGTACTTC. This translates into CATMKLTGLSGEGLYEQYF.

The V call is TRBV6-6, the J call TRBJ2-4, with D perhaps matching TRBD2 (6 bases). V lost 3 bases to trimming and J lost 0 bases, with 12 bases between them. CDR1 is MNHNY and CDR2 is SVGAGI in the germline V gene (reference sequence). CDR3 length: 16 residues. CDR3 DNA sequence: TGTGCCAGCAGTTATCTGCGGGAAAGAGCCAAAAACATTCAGTACTTC. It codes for CASSYLRERAKNIQYF.

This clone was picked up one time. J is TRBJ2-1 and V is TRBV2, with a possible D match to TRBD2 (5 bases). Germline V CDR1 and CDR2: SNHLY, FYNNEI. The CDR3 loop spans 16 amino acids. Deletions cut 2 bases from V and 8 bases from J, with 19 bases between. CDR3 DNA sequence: TGTGCCAGCAGTGAATGGCTAGCCCTCCGGGTTGATGAGCAGTTCTTC. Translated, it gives CASSEWLALRVDEQFF.

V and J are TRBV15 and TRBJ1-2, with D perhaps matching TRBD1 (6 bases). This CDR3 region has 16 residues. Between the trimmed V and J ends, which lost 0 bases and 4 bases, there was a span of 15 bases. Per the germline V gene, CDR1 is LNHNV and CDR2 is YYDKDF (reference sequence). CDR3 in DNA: TGTGCCACCAGCAGAGATCTTTTGACAGGATCCTATGGCTACACCTTC. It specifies CATSRDLLTGSYGYTF.

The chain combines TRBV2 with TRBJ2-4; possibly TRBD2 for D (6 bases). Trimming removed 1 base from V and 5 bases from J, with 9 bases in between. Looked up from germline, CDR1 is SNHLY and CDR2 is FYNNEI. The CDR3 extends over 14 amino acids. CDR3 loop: CASSEEGTENIQYF. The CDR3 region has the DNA TGTGCCAGCAGTGAAGAAGGGACTGAAAACATTCAGTACTTC.

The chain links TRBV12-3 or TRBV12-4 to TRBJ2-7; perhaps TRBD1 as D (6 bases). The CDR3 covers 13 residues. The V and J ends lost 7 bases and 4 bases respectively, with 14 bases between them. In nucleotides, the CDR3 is TGTGCCAGCAATAACAGGGTTTCATACGAGCAGTACTTC. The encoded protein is CASNNRVSYEQYF.

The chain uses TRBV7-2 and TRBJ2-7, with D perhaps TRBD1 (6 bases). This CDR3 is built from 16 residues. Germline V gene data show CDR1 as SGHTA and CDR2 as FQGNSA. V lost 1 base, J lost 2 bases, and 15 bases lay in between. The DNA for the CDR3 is TGTGCCAGCAGCTTAGTCCAGGGGCCGTTGACCTACGAGCAGTACTTC. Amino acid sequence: CASSLVQGPLTYEQYF. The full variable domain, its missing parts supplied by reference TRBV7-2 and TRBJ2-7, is GAGVSQSPSNKVTEKGKDVELRCDPISGHTALYWYRQSLGQGLEFLIYFQGNSAPDKSGLPSDRFSAERTGGSVSTLTIQRTQQEDSAVYLCASSLVQGPLTYEQYFGPGTRLTVT.

CDR3 amino acids: CASSSRGASGLSYEQYF. The CDR3 DNA is TGTGCCAGCAGCTCCCGTGGTGCTAGCGGGCTCTCCTACGAGCAGTACTTC. The chain is built from TRBV9 and TRBJ2-7; 8 positions match TRBD2. Germline lookup yields CDR1 SGDLS and CDR2 YYNGEE. There are 17 residues in the CDR3. The trim removed 4 bases at V and 0 bases at J, leaving 12 bases unmatched. The full variable domain, in which reference TRBV9 and TRBJ2-7 provide the parts outside the CDR3, is DSGVTQTPKHLITATGQRVTLRCSPRSGDLSVYWYQQSLDQGLQFLIQYYNGEERAKGNILERFSAQQFPDLHSELNLSSLELGDSALYFCASSSRGASGLSYEQYFGPGTRLTVT.

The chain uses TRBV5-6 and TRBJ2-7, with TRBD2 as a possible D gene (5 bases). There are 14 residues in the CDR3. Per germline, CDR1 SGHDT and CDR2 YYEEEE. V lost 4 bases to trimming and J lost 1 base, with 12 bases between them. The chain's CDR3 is CASSTVGGSYEQYF. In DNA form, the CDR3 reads TGTGCCAGCAGCACAGTCGGCGGGTCCTACGAGCAGTACTTC.

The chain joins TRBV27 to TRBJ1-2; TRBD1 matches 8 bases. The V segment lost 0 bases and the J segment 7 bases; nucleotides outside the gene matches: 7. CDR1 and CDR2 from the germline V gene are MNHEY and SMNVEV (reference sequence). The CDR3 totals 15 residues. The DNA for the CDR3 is TGTGCCAGCAGTTTATCCGTACGACAGGGGTCTGGCTACACCTTC. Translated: CASSLSVRQGSGYTF.

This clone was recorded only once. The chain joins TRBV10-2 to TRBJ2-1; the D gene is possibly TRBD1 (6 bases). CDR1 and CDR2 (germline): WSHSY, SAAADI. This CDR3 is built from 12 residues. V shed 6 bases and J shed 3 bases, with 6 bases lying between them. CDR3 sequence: CASRDSYNEQFF. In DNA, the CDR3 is TGCGCCAGCAGGGACAGCTACAATGAGCAGTTCTTC.

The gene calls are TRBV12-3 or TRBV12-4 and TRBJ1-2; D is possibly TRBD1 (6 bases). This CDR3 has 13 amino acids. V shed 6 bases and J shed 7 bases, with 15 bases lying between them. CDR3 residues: CASRPTGIGGYTF. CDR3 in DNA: TGTGCCAGCAGGCCCACAGGGATAGGTGGCTACACCTTC.

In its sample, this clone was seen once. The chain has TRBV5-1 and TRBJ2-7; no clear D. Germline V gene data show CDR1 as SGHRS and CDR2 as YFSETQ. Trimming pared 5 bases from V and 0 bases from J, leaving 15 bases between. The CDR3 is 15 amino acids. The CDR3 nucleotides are TGCGCCAGCAGTCCCGGTTCTTTAAACTCCTACGAGCAGTACTTC. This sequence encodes CASSPGSLNSYEQYF.

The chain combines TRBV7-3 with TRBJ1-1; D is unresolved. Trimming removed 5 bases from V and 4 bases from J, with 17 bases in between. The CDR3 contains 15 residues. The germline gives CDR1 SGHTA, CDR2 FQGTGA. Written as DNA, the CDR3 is TGTGCCAGCAGCCCCACGGGTAACTTCGGCACTGAAGCTTTCTTT. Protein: CASSPTGNFGTEAFF.

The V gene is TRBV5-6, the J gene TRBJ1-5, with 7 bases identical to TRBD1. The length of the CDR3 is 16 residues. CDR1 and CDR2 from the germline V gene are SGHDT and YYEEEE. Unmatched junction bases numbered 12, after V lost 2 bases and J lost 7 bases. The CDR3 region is CASSLRAGGVGQPQHF. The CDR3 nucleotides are TGTGCCAGCAGCTTACGGGCAGGGGGAGTAGGGCAGCCCCAGCATTTT.

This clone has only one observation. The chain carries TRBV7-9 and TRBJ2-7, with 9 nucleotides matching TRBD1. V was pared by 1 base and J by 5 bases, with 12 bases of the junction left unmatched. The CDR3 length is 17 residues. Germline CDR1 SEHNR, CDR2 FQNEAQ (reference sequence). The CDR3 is CASSLGVGTGGMDEQYF. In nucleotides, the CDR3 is TGTGCCAGCAGCTTAGGAGTCGGAACAGGGGGCATGGACGAGCAGTACTTC.

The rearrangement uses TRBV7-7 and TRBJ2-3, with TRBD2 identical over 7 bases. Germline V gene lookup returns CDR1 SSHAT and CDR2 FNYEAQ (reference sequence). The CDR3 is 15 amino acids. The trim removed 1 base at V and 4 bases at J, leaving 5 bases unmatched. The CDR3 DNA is TGTGCCAGCAGCTTAGGTGGCGGGAGTGCAGATACGCAGTATTTT. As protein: CASSLGGGSADTQYF. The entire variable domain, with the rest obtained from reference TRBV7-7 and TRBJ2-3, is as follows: GAGVSQSPRYKVTKRGQDVTLRCDPISSHATLYWYQQALGQGPEFLTYFNYEAQPDKSGLPSDRFSAERPEGSISTLTIQRTEQRDSAMYRCASSLGGGSADTQYFGPGTRLTVL.